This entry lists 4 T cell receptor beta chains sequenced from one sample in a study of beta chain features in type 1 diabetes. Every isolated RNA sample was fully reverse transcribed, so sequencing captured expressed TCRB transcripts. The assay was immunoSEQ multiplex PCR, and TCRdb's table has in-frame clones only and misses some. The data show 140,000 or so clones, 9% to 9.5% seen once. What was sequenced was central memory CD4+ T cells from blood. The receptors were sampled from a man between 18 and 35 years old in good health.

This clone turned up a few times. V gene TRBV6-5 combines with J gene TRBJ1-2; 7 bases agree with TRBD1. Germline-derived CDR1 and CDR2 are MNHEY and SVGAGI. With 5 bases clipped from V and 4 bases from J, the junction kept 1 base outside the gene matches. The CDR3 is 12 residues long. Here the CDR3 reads CASSRDSYGYTF. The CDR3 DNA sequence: TGTGCCAGCAGTCGGGACAGCTATGGCTACACCTTC.

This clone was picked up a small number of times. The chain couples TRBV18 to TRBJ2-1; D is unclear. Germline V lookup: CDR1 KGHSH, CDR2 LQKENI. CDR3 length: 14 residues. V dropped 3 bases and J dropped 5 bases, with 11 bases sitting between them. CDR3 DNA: TGTGCCAGCTCACCCCCCCCAGGCGACAATGAGCAGTTCTTC. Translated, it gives CASSPPPGDNEQFF.

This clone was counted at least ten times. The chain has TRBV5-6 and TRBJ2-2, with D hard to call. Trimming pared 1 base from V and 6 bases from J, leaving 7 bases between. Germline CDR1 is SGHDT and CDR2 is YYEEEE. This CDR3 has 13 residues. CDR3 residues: CASSLLRSGELFF. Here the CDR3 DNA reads TGTGCCAGCAGCTTGTTGAGATCCGGGGAGCTGTTTTTT.

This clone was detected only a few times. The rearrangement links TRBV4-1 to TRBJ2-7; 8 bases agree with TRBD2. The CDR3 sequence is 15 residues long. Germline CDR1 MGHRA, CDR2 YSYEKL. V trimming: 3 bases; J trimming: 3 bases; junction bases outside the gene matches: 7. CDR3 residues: CASSQNLGGGYEQYF. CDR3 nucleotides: TGCGCCAGCAGCCAGAATCTCGGGGGGGGCTACGAGCAGTACTTC.